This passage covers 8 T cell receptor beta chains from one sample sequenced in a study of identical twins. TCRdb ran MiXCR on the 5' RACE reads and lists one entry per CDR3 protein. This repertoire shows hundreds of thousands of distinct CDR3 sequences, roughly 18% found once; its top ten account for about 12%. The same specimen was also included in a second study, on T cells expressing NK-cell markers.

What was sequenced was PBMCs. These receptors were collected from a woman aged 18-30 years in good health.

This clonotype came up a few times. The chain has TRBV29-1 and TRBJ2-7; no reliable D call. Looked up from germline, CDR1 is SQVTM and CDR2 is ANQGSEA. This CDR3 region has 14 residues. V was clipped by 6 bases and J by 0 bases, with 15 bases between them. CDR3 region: CSVAPEWSSYEQYF. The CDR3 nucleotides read TGCAGCGTCGCGCCTGAGTGGAGCTCCTACGAGCAGTACTTC.

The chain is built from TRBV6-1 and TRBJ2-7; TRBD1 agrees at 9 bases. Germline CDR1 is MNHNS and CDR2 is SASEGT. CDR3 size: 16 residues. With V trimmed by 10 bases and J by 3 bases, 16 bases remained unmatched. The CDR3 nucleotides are TGTGCCACCTTCGGGGCTCCGGGACAGGGACTCTACGAGCAGTACTTC. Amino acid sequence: CATFGAPGQGLYEQYF.

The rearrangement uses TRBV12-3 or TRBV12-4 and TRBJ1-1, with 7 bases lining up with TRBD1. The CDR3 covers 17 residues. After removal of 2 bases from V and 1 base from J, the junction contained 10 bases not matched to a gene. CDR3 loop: CASSLFQRGLQNTEAFF. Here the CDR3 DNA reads TGTGCCAGCAGTTTATTCCAGAGGGGGCTCCAGAACACTGAAGCTTTCTTT.

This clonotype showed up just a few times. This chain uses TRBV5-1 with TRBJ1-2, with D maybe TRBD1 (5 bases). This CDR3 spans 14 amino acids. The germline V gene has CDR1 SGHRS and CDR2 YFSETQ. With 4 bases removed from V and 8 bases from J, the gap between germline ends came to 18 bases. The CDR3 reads CASSRTCRVSGYTF. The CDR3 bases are TGCGCCAGCAGCCGAACGTGCAGGGTGAGCGGCTACACCTTC. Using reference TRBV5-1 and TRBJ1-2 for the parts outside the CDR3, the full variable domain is KAGVTQTPRYLIKTRGQQVTLSCSPISGHRSVSWYQQTPGQGLQFLFEYFSETQRNKGNFPGRFSGRQFSNSRSEMNVSTLELGDSALYLCASSRTCRVSGYTFGSGTRLTVV.

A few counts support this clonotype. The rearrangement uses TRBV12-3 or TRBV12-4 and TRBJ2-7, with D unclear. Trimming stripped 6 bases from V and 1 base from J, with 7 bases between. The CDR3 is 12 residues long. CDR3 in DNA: TGTGCCAGCAGGAAGGCGTCCTACGAGCAGTACTTC. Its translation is CASRKASYEQYF.

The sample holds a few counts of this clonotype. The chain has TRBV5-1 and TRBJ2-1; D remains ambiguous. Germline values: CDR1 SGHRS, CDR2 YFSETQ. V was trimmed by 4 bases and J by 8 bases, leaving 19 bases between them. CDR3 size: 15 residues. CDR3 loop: CASSPGSGRSHEQFF. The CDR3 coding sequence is TGCGCCAGCAGCCCCGGGTCTGGGCGGTCCCATGAGCAGTTCTTC.

CDR3 protein: CASRLAAAYNEQFF. The CDR3 nucleotides are TGTGCCTCACGGCTAGCGGCTGCCTACAATGAGCAGTTCTTC. The chain has TRBV6-1 and TRBJ2-1, with 7 bases matching TRBD2. The CDR3 covers 14 residues. The germline V gene encodes CDR1 MNHNS and CDR2 SASEGT. Trimming at V came to 11 bases and at J to 2 bases, leaving 9 bases not matched to a gene.

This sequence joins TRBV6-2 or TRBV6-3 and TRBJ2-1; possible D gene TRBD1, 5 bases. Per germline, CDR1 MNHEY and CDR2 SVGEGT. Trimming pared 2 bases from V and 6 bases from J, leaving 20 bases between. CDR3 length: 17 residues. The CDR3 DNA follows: TGTGCCAGCAGTTACGGCCCCGGGCGACAGTCTTCCAATGAGCAGTTCTTC. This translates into CASSYGPGRQSSNEQFF.